These 27 T cell receptor beta chains share one sample of origin, sequenced in a study of T cell repertoires in cytomegalovirus infection. Antigens for these TCRs are unknown. TCRdb recomputed calls from the reads with MiXCR, one row per CDR3 protein. The sample holds 100,000 to 150,000 distinct CDR3 sequences, more than 20% seen once. Sequences were obtained from PBMCs, sequenced either directly or after in vitro stimulation (not recorded which). The source is a human donor in good health (CMV status not recorded). Some clones in this sample may be carry-over from other donors' samples.

This clonotype was recorded a few times. The genes are TRBV6-2 or TRBV6-3 and TRBJ2-6, with 9 bases matching TRBD2. CDR1 is MNHEY and CDR2 is SVGEGT in the germline V gene. This CDR3 has 15 residues. Unmatched junction bases numbered 2, after V lost 6 bases and J lost 2 bases. The CDR3 DNA is TGTGCCAGCAGAGTAGCGGGAGCTGGGGCCAACGTCCTGACTTTC. Its protein is CASRVAGAGANVLTF.

The DNA for the CDR3 is TGTGCCTCCAAAACGGAGCAGCACAATGAGCAGTTCTTC. This encodes CASKTEQHNEQFF. The chain employs TRBV19 and TRBJ2-1; unclear D gene. The V end was cut by 11 bases, the J end by 5 bases, with 16 bases between. The germline CDR1 and CDR2 sequences are LNHDA and SQIVND (reference sequence). The CDR3 has 13 amino acids.

This clonotype has more than one count but fewer than ten. V usage is TRBV5-6 and J usage is TRBJ2-3; weak D call: TRBD2 (6 bases). CDR3 length: 17 residues. Germline V gene data show CDR1 as SGHDT and CDR2 as YYEEEE. The V end lost 0 bases, the J end lost 1 base, and 15 bases lay between the germline ends. CDR3 amino acids: CASSLDPGLGGTDTQYF. The CDR3 bases are TGTGCCAGCAGCTTGGATCCGGGACTGGGAGGCACAGATACGCAGTATTTT.

This clonotype was counted only a few times. The genes are TRBV30 and TRBJ1-5, with D perhaps matching TRBD1 (5 bases). Trimming left V 0 bases short and J 1 base short, with 10 bases between. CDR3 length equals 15 residues. Germline V gives CDR1 GTSNPN, CDR2 SVGIG (reference sequence). For the CDR3, the DNA is TGTGCCTGGAGTGTACCGGGGGAAAGCAATCAGCCCCAGCATTTT. This sequence encodes CAWSVPGESNQPQHF.

This chain links TRBV18 with TRBJ1-1; D ambiguous. Germline V gene sequence: CDR1 KGHSH, CDR2 LQKENI. V was trimmed by 6 bases and J by 3 bases, leaving 20 bases between them. The CDR3 has 16 amino acids. As DNA, the CDR3 is TGTGCCAGCTCCCCTACCTTAATACAGCGGGACACTGAAGCTTTCTTT. Protein sequence: CASSPTLIQRDTEAFF.

The chain employs TRBV19 and TRBJ2-3; no firm D call. CDR3 length equals 15 residues. The V gene lost 5 bases and the J gene lost 1 base, with 13 bases spanning the gap. Germline V gene lookup returns CDR1 LNHDA and CDR2 SQIVND (reference sequence). The chain's CDR3 is CASSLEVMGTDTQYF. The CDR3 DNA reads TGTGCCAGTAGTCTCGAGGTTATGGGCACAGATACGCAGTATTTT.

This clonotype came up a few times. This chain joins TRBV6-1 and TRBJ1-2; D perhaps matches TRBD1 (6 bases). The CDR3 loop spans 16 amino acids. Looked up from germline, CDR1 is MNHNS and CDR2 is SASEGT. Deletions cut 8 bases from V and 0 bases from J, with 19 bases between. Here the CDR3 reads CASREPTGPTNYGYTF. The CDR3 DNA reads as TGTGCCAGCCGAGAGCCGACAGGACCCACTAACTATGGCTACACCTTC.

Many counts were recorded for this clonotype. The rearrangement links TRBV7-8 to TRBJ2-1; 9 bases align to TRBD2. With 7 bases clipped from V and 7 bases from J, the junction kept 14 bases outside the gene matches. The germline CDR1 and CDR2 sequences are SGHVS and FQNEAQ. There are 16 residues in the CDR3. CDR3 region: CASTLPIGSGRNEQFF. The CDR3 nucleotides read TGTGCCAGCACCCTTCCTATCGGTAGCGGGAGAAATGAGCAGTTCTTC.

This clonotype was observed a few times. This chain links TRBV7-9 with TRBJ1-1; D is possibly TRBD1 (5 bases). CDR1 is SEHNR and CDR2 is FQNEAQ in the germline V gene (reference sequence). There are 13 residues in the CDR3. Trimming shortened V by 4 bases and J by 6 bases, and 12 bases separated the two germline ends. CDR3 sequence reads: CASSYPGIPEAFF. CDR3 nucleotides: TGTGCCAGCAGCTACCCAGGGATTCCTGAAGCTTTCTTT.

This clonotype has at least ten counts. As DNA, the CDR3 is TGCGCCAGCAGCAGTTTAGGGAGAACAGATACGCAGTATTTT. Translating gives CASSSLGRTDTQYF. The rearrangement joins TRBV4-3 to TRBJ2-3, with a tentative D call TRBD2 (5 bases). The V gene's germline CDR1 is LGHNA and CDR2 YSLEER. The germline V and J ends were trimmed by 5 bases and 3 bases, with 12 bases remaining between them. This CDR3 region has 14 residues.

This clonotype was seen a handful of times. The chain couples TRBV5-6 to TRBJ2-7, with D possibly TRBD2 on 6 matching bases. Per germline, CDR1 SGHDT and CDR2 YYEEEE. The length of the CDR3 is 14 residues. V was shortened by 1 base and J by 5 bases, with 13 bases between the two germline ends. This chain's CDR3 is CASSLWQGGDEQYF. The CDR3 nucleotides are TGTGCCAGCAGCTTGTGGCAGGGCGGGGACGAGCAGTACTTC.

The chain has TRBV20-1 and TRBJ2-1, with TRBD2 matching 13 bases. Germline lookup yields CDR1 DFQATT and CDR2 SNEGSKA (reference sequence). J lost 5 bases, V lost 4 bases, and 2 bases had no gene match. The CDR3 runs 14 residues. The DNA of the CDR3 is TGCAGTGCTACGGGACTAGCGGGGAACAATGAGCAGTTCTTC. Amino acids: CSATGLAGNNEQFF.

J is TRBJ2-1 and V is TRBV4-1; tentatively, D is TRBD2 (6 bases). This CDR3 has 17 residues. Germline CDR1 reads MGHRA; CDR2 reads YSYEKL. V lost 4 bases and J lost 5, with 21 bases in between. CDR3 residues: CASSPLAPAGAHNEQFF. CDR3 nucleotides: TGCGCCAGCAGCCCCCTGGCCCCAGCGGGTGCTCACAATGAGCAGTTCTTC.

The chain uses TRBV12-3 or TRBV12-4 and TRBJ1-1; 7 bases map to TRBD1. The length of the CDR3 is 14 residues. V dropped 6 bases and J dropped 0; count of bases not matched to a gene: 4. CDR3 sequence reads: CASREGQMNTEAFF. The CDR3 nucleotides are TGTGCCAGCAGGGAGGGACAGATGAACACTGAAGCTTTCTTT.

This clonotype has at least ten counts. This sequence joins TRBV7-8 and TRBJ2-7; 8 bases match TRBD2. The CDR3 sequence is 13 residues long. The germline V gene encodes CDR1 SGHVS and CDR2 FQNEAQ. Unmatched junction bases numbered 7, after V lost 5 bases and J lost 7 bases. The CDR3 coding sequence is TGTGCCAGCAGCCCGGGAGGGCTCGGGGAGCAGTACGTC. Amino acids: CASSPGGLGEQYV.

This clonotype has just a few counts. The chain couples TRBV7-9 to TRBJ2-2; 7 bases match TRBD2. Germline assignment: CDR1 SEHNR and CDR2 FQNEAQ (reference sequence). Trimming removed 2 bases from V and 3 bases from J; junction bases left unmatched: 3. This CDR3 has 15 amino acids. The DNA of the CDR3 is TGTGCCAGCAGCTTAACGGGAGGTGACACCGGGGAGCTGTTTTTT. It codes for CASSLTGGDTGELFF.

Remarks on this clonotype: With a much larger clone just one base away, this may be a read error. This chain uses TRBV7-2 with TRBJ1-6; tentative D call: TRBD1 (5 bases). Germline CDR1 is SGHTA and CDR2 is FQGNSA. This CDR3 has 15 amino acids. CDR3 DNA: TGTGCCAGCAGCTTAGGACGGGGGGATAATTCATCCCTCCACTTT. Protein: CASSLGRGDNSSLHF.

Many counts were recorded for this clonotype. The genes are TRBV7-8 and TRBJ2-7; 9 bases map to TRBD1. Germline-derived CDR1 and CDR2 are SGHVS and FQNEAQ. The CDR3 totals 15 residues. Losses at the gene ends were 0 bases for V and 4 bases for J; bases not matched to a gene: 4. CDR3 protein: CASSLATGGPYEQYF. The DNA of the CDR3 is TGTGCCAGCAGCTTAGCGACAGGGGGTCCGTACGAGCAGTACTTC.

This rearrangement joins TRBV19 to TRBJ2-1; D is perhaps TRBD1 or TRBD2 (5 bases each). Germline CDR1 reads LNHDA; CDR2 reads SQIVND (reference sequence). V lost 3 bases to trimming and J lost 5 bases, with 14 bases between them. The CDR3 has 15 residues. DNA for the CDR3: TGTGCCAGTAGTATTCGACAGTCCGGGAACAATGAGCAGTTCTTC. Translated: CASSIRQSGNNEQFF.

This clonotype was detected ten times or more. This chain connects TRBV7-8 to TRBJ1-1; D is undetermined. Trimming left V 5 bases short and J 6 bases short, with 19 bases between. Germline loops: CDR1 SGHVS, CDR2 FQNEAQ. CDR3 length: 15 amino acids. The CDR3 loop is CASSPWINRYAEAFF. The CDR3 DNA follows: TGTGCCAGCAGCCCCTGGATCAATCGGTACGCTGAAGCTTTCTTT.

The table lists this clonotype with many counts. The gene calls are TRBV4-3 and TRBJ2-1; D possibly corresponds to TRBD2 (6 bases). The germline CDR1 and CDR2 sequences are LGHNA and YSLEER. The germline V and J ends were trimmed by 0 bases and 1 base, with 13 bases remaining between them. There are 17 residues in the CDR3. The CDR3 spells CASSQDLGGGSYNEQFF. In nucleotides, the CDR3 is TGCGCCAGCAGCCAAGATCTTGGGGGAGGATCCTACAATGAGCAGTTCTTC.

This clonotype has more than one count but fewer than ten. V and J are TRBV4-2 and TRBJ1-1, with a possible D match to TRBD1 (5 bases). Germline V gives CDR1 LGHNA, CDR2 YNFKEQ. This CDR3 has 15 amino acids. V was cut by 2 bases and J by 5 bases, with 15 bases left in between. In DNA, the CDR3 is TGTGCCAGCAGCCAACCCGGGCAGGGAGAAACTGAAGCTTTCTTT. Translation: CASSQPGQGETEAFF.

Regarding this clonotype: The junction differs from germline at one of its ends, possibly a read error. The chain is built from TRBV5-3 and TRBJ2-6, with 10 bases matching TRBD2. TRBV5-3 qualifies as an ORF whose function is uncertain. CDR3 length equals 20 residues. In DNA form, the CDR3 reads TGTGCCAGCAGCTGGGGCCCTAGCGGGAGAAAGAGCTCTGGGGCCAACGTCCTGACTTTC. This sequence encodes CASSWGPSGRKSSGANVLTF.

The V call is TRBV11-3, the J call TRBJ2-1, with unresolved D. The germline CDR1 and CDR2 sequences are SGHNT and YENEEA. Trimming removed 0 bases from V and 0 bases from J, with 6 bases in between. CDR3 length: 15 amino acids. The CDR3 DNA sequence: TGTGCCAGCAGCTTAGATCCGAGCTCCTACAATGAGCAGTTCTTC. Protein: CASSLDPSSYNEQFF.

The V gene is TRBV5-1, the J gene TRBJ1-6; 7 bases align to TRBD1. Germline trimming cut 4 bases from V and 5 bases from J; bases unmatched to any gene: 3. CDR3 length equals 14 residues. Germline V lookup: CDR1 SGHRS, CDR2 YFSETQ. CDR3 DNA sequence: TGCGCCAGCAGCGTAGGACAGGATAATTCACCCCTCCACTTT. This gives the protein CASSVGQDNSPLHF. Full variable domain (rest looked up from reference TRBV5-1 and TRBJ1-6): KAGVTQTPRYLIKTRGQQVTLSCSPISGHRSVSWYQQTPGQGLQFLFEYFSETQRNKGNFPGRFSGRQFSNSRSEMNVSTLELGDSALYLCASSVGQDNSPLHFGNGTRLTVT.

The chain recombines TRBV5-4 with TRBJ1-1, with D tentatively TRBD1 (6 bases). The CDR3 totals 16 residues. Germline V lookup: CDR1 SGHNT, CDR2 YYREEE (reference sequence). Trimming stripped 4 bases from V and 3 bases from J, with 19 bases between. In nucleotides, the CDR3 is TGTGCCAGCAGCCCTGGACCTAGAGGGGGGGACACTGAAGCTTTCTTT. It codes for CASSPGPRGGDTEAFF.

V and J are TRBV4-3 and TRBJ2-7, with a weak D call TRBD1 (6 bases). The CDR3 runs to 19 residues. Per germline, CDR1 LGHNA and CDR2 YSLEER. Trimming pared 0 bases from V and 1 base from J, leaving 22 bases between. The CDR3: CASSQDPGAEGGSSYEQYF. CDR3 in DNA: TGCGCCAGCAGCCAAGATCCAGGGGCAGAGGGCGGGTCATCCTACGAGCAGTACTTC.